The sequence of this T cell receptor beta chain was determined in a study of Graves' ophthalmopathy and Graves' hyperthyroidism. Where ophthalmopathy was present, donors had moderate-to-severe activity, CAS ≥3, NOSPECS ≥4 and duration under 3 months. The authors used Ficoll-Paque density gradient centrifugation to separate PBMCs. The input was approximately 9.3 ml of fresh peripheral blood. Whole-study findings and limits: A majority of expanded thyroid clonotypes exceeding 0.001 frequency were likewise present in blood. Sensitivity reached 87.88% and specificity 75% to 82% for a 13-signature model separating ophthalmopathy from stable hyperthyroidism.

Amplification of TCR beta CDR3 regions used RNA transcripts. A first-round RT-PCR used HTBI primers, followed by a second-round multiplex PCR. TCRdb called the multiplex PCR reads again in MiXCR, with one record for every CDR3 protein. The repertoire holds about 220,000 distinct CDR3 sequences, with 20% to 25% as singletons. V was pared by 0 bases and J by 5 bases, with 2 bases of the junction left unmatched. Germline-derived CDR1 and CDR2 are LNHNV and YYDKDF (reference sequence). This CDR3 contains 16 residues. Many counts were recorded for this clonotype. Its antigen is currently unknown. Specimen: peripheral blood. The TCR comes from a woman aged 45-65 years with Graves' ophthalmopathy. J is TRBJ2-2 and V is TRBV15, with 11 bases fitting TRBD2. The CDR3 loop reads CATSRDTSGRTGELFF. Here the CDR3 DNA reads TGTGCCACCAGCAGAGATACTAGCGGGAGAACCGGGGAGCTGTTTTTT.